This T cell receptor beta chain came from a study of blood T cell repertoires in COVID-19. For the study at large: Spain, Italy and the United States supplied samples that represented acute and convalescent COVID-19. T cells, B-cell-depleted T cells, or PBMCs provided the cDNA or gDNA that served as material.

In the authors' methods: How many nucleated cells were present was estimated from reference gene primer amplification. Profiling relied on immunoSEQ multiplex PCR, and the TCRdb table lists in-frame clones only, not all of them. Clonal size and the V and J genes are those of that table, whereas D and trimming came from the DNA. The table lists 60,000 to 65,000 clones, roughly three quarters of them singletons, with about 30% in the top ten. Germline V gene data show CDR1 as KGHSH and CDR2 as LQKENI. CDR3 length: 13 residues. Deletions cut 0 bases from V and 11 bases from J, with 13 bases between. The sequencing sample was made of peripheral blood. This TCR was sampled from a human donor in a cohort sampled during active COVID-19. The V gene is TRBV18, the J gene TRBJ1-1; D remains ambiguous. CDR3 residues: CASSPPAGSWAFF. CDR3 DNA: TGTGCCAGCTCACCACCGGCGGGTTCTTGGGCTTTCTTT.